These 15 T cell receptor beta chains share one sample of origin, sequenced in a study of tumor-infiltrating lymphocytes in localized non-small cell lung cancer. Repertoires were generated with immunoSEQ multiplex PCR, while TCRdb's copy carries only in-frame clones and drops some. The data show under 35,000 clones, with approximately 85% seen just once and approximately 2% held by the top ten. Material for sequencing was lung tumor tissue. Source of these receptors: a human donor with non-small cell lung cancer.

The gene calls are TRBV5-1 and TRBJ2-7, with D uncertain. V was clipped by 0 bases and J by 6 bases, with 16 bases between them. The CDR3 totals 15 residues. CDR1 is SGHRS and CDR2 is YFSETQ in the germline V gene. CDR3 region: CASSLGPRGVGEQYF. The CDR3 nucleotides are TGCGCCAGCAGCTTGGGCCCTCGTGGCGTAGGCGAGCAGTACTTC.

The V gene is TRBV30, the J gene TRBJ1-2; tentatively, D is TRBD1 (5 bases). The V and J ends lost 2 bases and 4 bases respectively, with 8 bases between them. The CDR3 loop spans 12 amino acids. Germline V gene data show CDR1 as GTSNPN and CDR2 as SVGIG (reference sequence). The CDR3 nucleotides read TGTGCCTGGAGTCCCGGGACCTATGGCTACACCTTC. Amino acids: CAWSPGTYGYTF.

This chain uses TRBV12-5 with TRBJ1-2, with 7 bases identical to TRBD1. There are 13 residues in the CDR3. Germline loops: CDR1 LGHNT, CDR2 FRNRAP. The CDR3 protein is CATTRDSNYGYTF. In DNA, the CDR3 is TGTGCCACAACGAGGGACAGCAACTATGGCTACACCTTC. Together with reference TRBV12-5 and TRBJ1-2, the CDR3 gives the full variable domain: DARVTQTPRHKVTEMGQEVTMRCQPILGHNTVFWYRQTMMQGLELLAYFRNRAPLDDSGMPKDRFSAEMPDATLATLKIQPSEPRDSAVYFCATTRDSNYGYTFGSGTRLTVV.

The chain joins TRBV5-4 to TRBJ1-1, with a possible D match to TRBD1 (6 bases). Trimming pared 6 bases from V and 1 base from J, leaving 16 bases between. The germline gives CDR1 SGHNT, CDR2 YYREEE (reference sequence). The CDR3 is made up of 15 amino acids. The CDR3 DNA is TGTGCCAGCACCATGGGGGGGGCGCGGAACACTGAAGCTTTCTTT. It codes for CASTMGGARNTEAFF. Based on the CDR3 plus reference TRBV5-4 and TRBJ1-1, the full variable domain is ETGVTQSPTHLIKTRGQQVTLRCSSQSGHNTVSWYQQALGQGPQFIFQYYREEENGRGNFPPRFSGLQFPNYSSELNVNALELDDSALYLCASTMGGARNTEAFFGQGTRLTVV.

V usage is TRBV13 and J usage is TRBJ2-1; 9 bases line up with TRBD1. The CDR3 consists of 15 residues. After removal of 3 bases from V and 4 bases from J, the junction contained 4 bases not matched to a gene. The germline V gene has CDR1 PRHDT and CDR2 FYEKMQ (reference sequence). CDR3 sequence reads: CASSFRDRAYNEQFF. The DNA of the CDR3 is TGTGCCAGCAGCTTCAGGGACAGGGCTTACAATGAGCAGTTCTTC. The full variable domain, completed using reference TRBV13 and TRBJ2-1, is AAGVIQSPRHLIKEKRETATLKCYPIPRHDTVYWYQQGPGQDPQFLISFYEKMQSDKGSIPDRFSAQQFSDYHSELNMSSLELGDSALYFCASSFRDRAYNEQFFGPGTRLTVL.

CDR3 DNA: TGTGCCAGCAGCTTAAGCGGAGGCAGGGGATACACTGAAGCTTTCTTT. Its protein is CASSLSGGRGYTEAFF. The rearrangement links TRBV7-9 to TRBJ1-1; D is perhaps TRBD1 (6 bases). Germline CDR1 reads SEHNR; CDR2 reads FQNEAQ (reference sequence). The CDR3 consists of 16 residues. With 2 bases removed from V and 3 bases from J, the gap between germline ends came to 16 bases.

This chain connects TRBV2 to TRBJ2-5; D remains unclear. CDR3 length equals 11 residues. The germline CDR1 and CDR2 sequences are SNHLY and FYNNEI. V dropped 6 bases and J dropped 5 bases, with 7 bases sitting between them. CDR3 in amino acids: CASRVGETQYF. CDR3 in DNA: TGTGCCAGCAGAGTTGGGGAGACCCAGTACTTC. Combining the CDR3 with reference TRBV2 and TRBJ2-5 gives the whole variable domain EPEVTQTPSHQVTQMGQEVILRCVPISNHLYFYWYRQILGQKVEFLVSFYNNEISEKSEIFDDQFSVERPDGSNFTLKIRSTKLEDSAMYFCASRVGETQYFGPGTRLLVL.

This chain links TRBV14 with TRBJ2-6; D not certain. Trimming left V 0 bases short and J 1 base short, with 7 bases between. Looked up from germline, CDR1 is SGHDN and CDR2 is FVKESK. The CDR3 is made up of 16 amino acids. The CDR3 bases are TGTGCCAGCAGCCAAGACGTCCGATCTGGGGCCAACGTCCTGACTTTC. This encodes CASSQDVRSGANVLTF.

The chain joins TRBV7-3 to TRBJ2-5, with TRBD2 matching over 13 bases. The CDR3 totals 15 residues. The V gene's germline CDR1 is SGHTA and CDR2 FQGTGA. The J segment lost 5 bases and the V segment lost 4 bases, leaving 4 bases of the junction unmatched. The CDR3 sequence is CASSSGLAGRETQYF. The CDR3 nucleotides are TGTGCCAGCAGCTCGGGACTAGCGGGGCGGGAGACCCAGTACTTC.

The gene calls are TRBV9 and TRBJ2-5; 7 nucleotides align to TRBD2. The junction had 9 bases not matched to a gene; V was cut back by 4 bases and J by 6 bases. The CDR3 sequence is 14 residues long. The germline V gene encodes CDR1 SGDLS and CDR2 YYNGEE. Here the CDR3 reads CASSPRGDRQTQYF. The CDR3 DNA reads TGTGCCAGCAGCCCTCGGGGGGATCGGCAGACCCAGTACTTC.

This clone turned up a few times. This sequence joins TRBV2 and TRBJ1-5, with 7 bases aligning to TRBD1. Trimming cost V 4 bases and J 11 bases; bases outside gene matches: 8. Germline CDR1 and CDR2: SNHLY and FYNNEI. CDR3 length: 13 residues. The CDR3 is CASSVTGTETQHF. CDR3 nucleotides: TGTGCCAGCAGTGTAACTGGGACAGAGACCCAGCATTTT.

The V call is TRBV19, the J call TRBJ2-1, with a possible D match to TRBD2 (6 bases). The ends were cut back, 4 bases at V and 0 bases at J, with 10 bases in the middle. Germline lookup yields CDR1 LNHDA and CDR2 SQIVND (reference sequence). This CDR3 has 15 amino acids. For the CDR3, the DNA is TGTGCCAGTAGTACCCGCGGGGTCTCCTACAATGAGCAGTTCTTC. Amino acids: CASSTRGVSYNEQFF.

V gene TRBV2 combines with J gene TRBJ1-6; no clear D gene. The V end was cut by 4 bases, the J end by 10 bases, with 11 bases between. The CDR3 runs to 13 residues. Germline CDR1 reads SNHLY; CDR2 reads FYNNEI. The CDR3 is CASSGSSNSPLHF. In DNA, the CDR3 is TGTGCCAGCAGTGGTTCGTCGAACTCACCCCTCCACTTT.

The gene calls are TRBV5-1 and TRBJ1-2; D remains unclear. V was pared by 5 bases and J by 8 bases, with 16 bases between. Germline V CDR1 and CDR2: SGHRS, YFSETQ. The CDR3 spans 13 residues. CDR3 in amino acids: CASSSERTVGYTF. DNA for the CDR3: TGCGCCAGCAGTTCCGAAAGGACCGTCGGCTACACCTTC.

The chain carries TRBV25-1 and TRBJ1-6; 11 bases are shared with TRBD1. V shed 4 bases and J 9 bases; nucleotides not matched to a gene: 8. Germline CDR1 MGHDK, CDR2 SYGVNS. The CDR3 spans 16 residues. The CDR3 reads CASSGTGGGMFSPLHF. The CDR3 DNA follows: TGTGCCAGCAGTGGGACAGGGGGCGGAATGTTTTCACCCCTCCACTTT.